This TCR beta chain was identified in a study of OX40 agonist ivuxolimab in advanced cancers. Across the whole study: Partial responses were recorded for three patients, including one with hepatocellular carcinoma and two with cutaneous melanoma.

V was pared by 1 base and J by 2 bases, with 6 bases between. The CDR3 has 13 amino acids. Germline CDR1 is SGHDT and CDR2 is YYEEEE. Method: immunoSEQ multiplex PCR; TCRdb's copy keeps in-frame clones and lacks some. The table shows 75,000 to 95,000 clones, with around 90% occurring only once. The material was CD4+ or CD8+ T cells sorted from blood, obtained in a trial of the OX40 agonist ivuxolimab. V and J are TRBV5-6 and TRBJ1-2; D is ambiguous. The sequence came from an adult with an advanced solid tumor such as melanoma, head and neck, liver or kidney cancer. Here the CDR3 DNA reads TGTGCCAGCAGCTTGTTACAGAACTATGGCTACACCTTC. It specifies CASSLLQNYGYTF.